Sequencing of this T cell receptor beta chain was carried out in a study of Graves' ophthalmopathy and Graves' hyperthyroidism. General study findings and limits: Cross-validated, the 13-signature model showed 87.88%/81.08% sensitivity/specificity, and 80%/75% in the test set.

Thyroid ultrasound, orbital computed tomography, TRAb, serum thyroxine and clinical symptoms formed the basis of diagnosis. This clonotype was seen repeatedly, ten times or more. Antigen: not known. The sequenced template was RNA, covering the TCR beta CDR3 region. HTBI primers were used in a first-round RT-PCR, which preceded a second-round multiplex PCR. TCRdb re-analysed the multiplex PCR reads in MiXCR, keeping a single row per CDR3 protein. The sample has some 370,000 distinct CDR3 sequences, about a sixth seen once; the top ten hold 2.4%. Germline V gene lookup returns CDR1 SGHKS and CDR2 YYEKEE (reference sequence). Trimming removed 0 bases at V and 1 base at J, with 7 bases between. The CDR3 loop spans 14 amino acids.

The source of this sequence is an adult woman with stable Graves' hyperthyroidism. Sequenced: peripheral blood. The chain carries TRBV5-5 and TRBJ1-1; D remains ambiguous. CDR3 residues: CASSLARSNTEAFF. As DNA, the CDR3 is TGTGCCAGCAGCTTGGCTCGGTCGAACACTGAAGCTTTCTTT.